This TCR beta chain emerged from a study of shared T cell receptors in the human thymus. The repertoire was sequenced with immunoSEQ multiplex PCR; TCRdb's copy has only in-frame clones and lacks some. The data contain approximately 760,000 clones, approximately 85% of them singletons. The length of the CDR3 is 17 residues. Losses at the gene ends were 2 bases for V and 6 bases for J; bases not matched to a gene: 12. Looked up from germline, CDR1 is MGHDK and CDR2 is SYGVNS. The sample also formed part of further work on human thymus T cells. That source notes: Congenital heart defects were the reason for the corrective surgery that the donors, healthy Finnish infants, were having. It was from resections taken during corrective heart surgery that the thymus tissue came. Thymic and blood repertoires seemed to show skewed V and J gene use. Related research has reported that thymic repertoires overlap highly among unrelated individuals.

This TCR derives from a girl under three years old with a congenital heart defect. The chain links TRBV25-1 to TRBJ2-3, with 9 bases that match TRBD1. The sequenced sample was thymocytes. CDR3 amino acids: CASSEGRRTGVSDTQYF. The CDR3 bases are TGTGCCAGCAGTGAAGGGAGGAGGACAGGGGTTTCGGATACGCAGTATTTT.